The source of this T cell receptor beta chain is a study of shared clonotypes between healthy human individuals. Measured with immunoSEQ multiplex PCR; TCRdb has only the in-frame clones, and not every one. In the table there are 640,000 or so clones, around 72% of which are singletons. Trimming took 8 bases from V and 4 from J, leaving 13 bases between them. Germline loops: CDR1 MNHEY, CDR2 SMNVEV (reference sequence). There are 13 residues in the CDR3. This clone was seen more than once but under ten times. The rearrangement uses TRBV27 and TRBJ2-3, with D unresolved. The source is a woman aged 25 to 39 in good health. The sample comprised memory CD4+ T cells sorted from blood. Subset in this sample: CD45RA-negative fraction. CDR3 sequence: CASRRTSADTQYF. The CDR3 coding sequence is TGTGCCAGCCGAAGAACCAGTGCAGATACGCAGTATTTT.